These 14 T cell receptor beta chains came from one sample sequenced in a study of control samples from healthy donors and cancer patients. TCRdb keeps only in-frame clones here, not all; method: immunoSEQ multiplex PCR. The repertoire consists of 130,000 to 150,000 clones, with over 90% occurring once and the leading ten covering 13% to 15%. Sequencing was performed on PBMCs. The origin of the receptors is a man aged 55 to 70 with colorectal cancer.

The chain's CDR3 is CASALSSLAGNTIYF. In nucleotides, the CDR3 is TGCGCCAGCGCCCTGTCCAGTCTAGCCGGAAACACCATATATTTT. This chain uses TRBV5-1 with TRBJ1-3, with D unresolved. V was shortened by 7 bases and J by 4 bases, with 18 bases between the two germline ends. Germline CDR1 SGHRS, CDR2 YFSETQ. The CDR3 length is 15 residues.

Only one count was recorded for this clone. V gene TRBV4-1 combines with J gene TRBJ2-7; D may be TRBD1 or TRBD2 (5 bases each). Germline CDR1 MGHRA, CDR2 YSYEKL. The germline V and J ends were trimmed by 1 base and 3 bases, with 13 bases remaining between them. CDR3 length: 15 residues. The chain's CDR3 is CASSQGDQPLYEQYF. The DNA of the CDR3 is TGCGCCAGCAGCCAAGGGGACCAGCCGCTCTACGAGCAGTACTTC.

The J gene is TRBJ1-6, the V gene TRBV2, with 7 positions matching TRBD1. Germline-derived CDR1 and CDR2 are SNHLY and FYNNEI. The CDR3 runs 14 residues. V lost 5 bases to trimming and J lost 9 bases; unmatched junction nucleotides: 7. CDR3 sequence: CASSNDRAVSPLHF. The CDR3 nucleotides read TGTGCCAGCAGTAATGACAGGGCAGTTTCACCCCTCCACTTT.

The genes are TRBV6-5 and TRBJ1-4; D gene uncertain. Germline values: CDR1 MNHEY, CDR2 SVGAGI. V was shortened by 10 bases and J by 7 bases, with 16 bases between the two germline ends. CDR3 length: 13 residues. The CDR3 is CATPREVGEKLFF. CDR3 bases: TGTGCCACTCCTCGGGAGGTAGGTGAAAAACTGTTTTTT.

The chain has TRBV18 and TRBJ1-3; no clear D gene. V lost 0 bases to trimming and J lost 2 bases, with 8 bases between them. The length of the CDR3 is 15 residues. CDR1 is KGHSH, CDR2 LQKENI, per germline. CDR3 bases: TGTGCCAGCTCACCACCGTCAACGCCTGGAAACACCATATATTTT. It translates to CASSPPSTPGNTIYF. The full variable domain, completed using reference TRBV18 and TRBJ1-3, is NAGVMQNPRHLVRRRGQEARLRCSPMKGHSHVYWYRQLPEEGLKFMVYLQKENIIDESGMPKERFSAEFPKEGPSILRIQQVVRGDSAAYFCASSPPSTPGNTIYFGEGSWLTVV.

This clone was found once. This chain uses TRBV19 with TRBJ2-7; no clear D gene. The CDR3 is made up of 14 amino acids. Per germline, CDR1 LNHDA and CDR2 SQIVND (reference sequence). Trimming shortened V by 6 bases and J by 2 bases, and 14 bases separated the two germline ends. The CDR3 is CASSLPREPYEQYF. CDR3 DNA sequence: TGTGCCAGTAGCCTTCCAAGGGAACCCTACGAGCAGTACTTC.

The chain has TRBV21-1 and TRBJ1-6. TRBV21-1 is noted as a pseudogene. This CDR3 has 18 residues. The CDR3 protein is CASSKALSPDRINSPLHF. DNA for the CDR3: TGTGCCAGCAGCAAAGCGCTTTCCCCGGATCGGATTAATTCACCCCTCCACTTT.

This chain uses TRBV27 with TRBJ2-6; a possible D gene is TRBD2 (6 bases). The CDR3 loop spans 14 amino acids. The V gene lost 3 bases and the J gene lost 5 bases, with 8 bases spanning the gap. Germline V gene data show CDR1 as MNHEY and CDR2 as SMNVEV (reference sequence). CDR3 bases: TGTGCCAGCAGTTTGCGGGGTAGGGCCAACGTCCTGACTTTC. Protein product: CASSLRGRANVLTF.

In its sample, this clone was seen once. This chain links TRBV5-4 with TRBJ1-4; D is uncertain. V dropped 0 bases and J dropped 4 bases, with 7 bases sitting between them. CDR1 and CDR2 from the germline V gene are SGHNT and YYREEE (reference sequence). CDR3 length: 14 residues. CDR3 coding DNA: TGTGCCAGCAGCTTGGGACTGGTTAATGAAAAACTGTTTTTT. Its translation is CASSLGLVNEKLFF.

This rearrangement joins TRBV12-3 or TRBV12-4 to TRBJ2-7; D possibly uses TRBD1 or TRBD2 (5 bases each). This CDR3 has 13 amino acids. V lost 4 bases to trimming and J lost 0 bases, with 7 bases between them. CDR3 nucleotide sequence: TGTGCCAGCAGTTGGGACGGCTCCTACGAGCAGTACTTC. Protein: CASSWDGSYEQYF.

The chain is built from TRBV24-1 and TRBJ2-5; 8 bases are a match to TRBD1. J lost 3 bases, V lost 5 bases, and 10 bases had no gene match. The CDR3 sequence is 16 residues long. In germline, CDR1 is KGHDR, CDR2 SFDVKD. The CDR3 reads CATSVRGTGGKETQYF. DNA for the CDR3: TGTGCCACCAGTGTAAGGGGAACAGGGGGGAAAGAGACCCAGTACTTC.

J is TRBJ1-2 and V is TRBV6-2 or TRBV6-3; weak D call: TRBD1 (6 bases). This CDR3 contains 14 residues. Germline V gives CDR1 MNHEY, CDR2 SVGEGT. V lost 5 bases and J 8 bases, leaving 18 bases between the germline ends. CDR3 protein: CASSLTGFSAGYTF. As DNA, the CDR3 is TGTGCCAGCAGTCTTACAGGGTTCTCGGCCGGCTACACCTTC.

V is TRBV5-6 and J is TRBJ2-3, with 7 bases lining up with TRBD2. CDR1 SGHDT and CDR2 YYEEEE come from the germline V gene. Trimming cost V 0 bases and J 2 bases; bases outside gene matches: 3. The CDR3 runs to 15 residues. CDR3 residues: CASSLEGRATDTQYF. In DNA, the CDR3 is TGTGCCAGCAGCTTGGAGGGGAGGGCCACAGATACGCAGTATTTT.

The V call is TRBV2, the J call TRBJ2-2; no firm D call. V lost 2 bases and J 7 bases, leaving 11 bases between the germline ends. Germline V gives CDR1 SNHLY, CDR2 FYNNEI. This CDR3 has 14 amino acids. CDR3 region: CASSESGLGGELFF. The CDR3 coding sequence is TGTGCCAGCAGTGAATCCGGGCTCGGCGGGGAGCTGTTTTTT. Full variable domain (rest looked up from reference TRBV2 and TRBJ2-2): EPEVTQTPSHQVTQMGQEVILRCVPISNHLYFYWYRQILGQKVEFLVSFYNNEISEKSEIFDDQFSVERPDGSNFTLKIRSTKLEDSAMYFCASSESGLGGELFFGEGSRLTVL.